Presented here are 12 T cell receptor beta chains from one specimen sequenced in a study of cytomegalovirus exposure and HLA in healthy donors. PCR involved 60 Vbeta and 13 Jbeta primers. TCRdb keeps only in-frame clones here, not all; method: immunoSEQ multiplex PCR. The top ten clones hold under 2% of a sample with 150,000 to 200,000 clones, 76% of them seen once. Sequencing used PBMCs. The receptors were gathered from a man aged 18 to 29 in good health and CMV-seronegative.

The J gene is TRBJ2-7, the V gene TRBV4-1; 7 bases fit TRBD1. The CDR3 sequence is 16 residues long. Per the germline V gene, CDR1 is MGHRA and CDR2 is YSYEKL. V lost 2 bases to trimming and J lost 1 base; unmatched junction nucleotides: 8. Here the CDR3 reads CASSQSTGTASYEQYF. The CDR3 bases are TGCGCCAGCAGCCAATCCACCGGGACAGCATCCTACGAGCAGTACTTC.

This chain links TRBV7-2 with TRBJ1-2; tentative D call: TRBD1 (6 bases). The CDR3 consists of 15 residues. V was trimmed by 0 bases and J by 4 bases, leaving 12 bases between them. In germline, CDR1 is SGHTA, CDR2 FQGNSA. The CDR3 bases are TGTGCCAGCAGCTTAGCAAGAGGACAGTCCTATGGCTACACCTTC. Protein product: CASSLARGQSYGYTF.

The chain uses TRBV9 and TRBJ2-1, with 8 bases identical to TRBD2. The CDR3 loop spans 16 amino acids. CDR1 and CDR2 (germline): SGDLS, YYNGEE. V dropped 4 bases and J dropped 8; count of bases not matched to a gene: 14. The CDR3 region is CASSLPPGGSTDEQFF. CDR3 DNA sequence: TGTGCCAGCAGCCTACCCCCGGGGGGGAGCACGGATGAGCAGTTCTTC.

In the case of this clone: Other DNA sequences from this sample encode an identical CDR3 as well. V is TRBV27 and J is TRBJ1-2; D ambiguous. CDR1 is MNHEY, CDR2 SMNVEV, per germline (reference sequence). V dropped 3 bases and J dropped 6 bases, with 11 bases sitting between them. The CDR3 runs to 13 residues. The CDR3 is CASSLGRGDGYTF. Written as DNA, the CDR3 is TGTGCCAGCAGTTTGGGTCGCGGGGATGGCTACACCTTC.

This clone appeared a few times. V and J are TRBV5-1 and TRBJ2-1; possibly TRBD1 for D (6 bases). The germline gives CDR1 SGHRS, CDR2 YFSETQ. V lost 4 bases and J lost 0, with 11 bases in between. There are 15 residues in the CDR3. The CDR3 sequence is CASSLTGSSYNEQFF. The CDR3 DNA reads as TGCGCCAGCAGCCTTACAGGGAGCTCCTACAATGAGCAGTTCTTC.

The V gene is TRBV7-2, the J gene TRBJ2-2; a possible D gene is TRBD1 (6 bases). V was trimmed by 5 bases and J by 7 bases, leaving 14 bases between them. Germline CDR1 SGHTA, CDR2 FQGNSA. This CDR3 comprises 14 residues. The chain's CDR3 is CASSAQGRGGELFF. Here the CDR3 DNA reads TGTGCCAGCAGCGCACAGGGAAGGGGCGGGGAGCTGTTTTTT.

The rearrangement uses TRBV9 and TRBJ2-2, with a tentative D call TRBD1 (5 bases). Germline V lookup: CDR1 SGDLS, CDR2 YYNGEE. The CDR3 totals 13 residues. Trimming took 3 bases from V and 5 from J, leaving 8 bases between them. The CDR3 protein is CASSAPGTGELFF. The CDR3 nucleotides read TGTGCCAGCAGCGCCCCAGGGACCGGGGAGCTGTTTTTT.

V and J are TRBV28 and TRBJ1-6; TRBD1 agrees at 7 bases. Germline V gene sequence: CDR1 MDHEN, CDR2 SYDVKM. The CDR3 contains 13 residues. The trim removed 8 bases at V and 8 bases at J, leaving 6 bases unmatched. In DNA, the CDR3 is TGTGCCAGCGGGGACAGAGACTATTCACCCCTCCACTTT. This sequence encodes CASGDRDYSPLHF.

This clone has just one count. The chain is built from TRBV2 and TRBJ1-1, with 7 bases fitting TRBD1. J was trimmed by 2 bases and V by 1 base; bases with no gene match: 10. The CDR3 totals 17 residues. From germline, CDR1 is SNHLY and CDR2 FYNNEI. The CDR3 here is CASSEEGAPNINTEAFF. The CDR3 DNA reads as TGTGCCAGCAGTGAAGAGGGGGCCCCCAACATTAACACTGAAGCTTTCTTT.

The chain carries TRBV19 and TRBJ1-2, with 7 bases fitting TRBD1. The CDR3 has 15 amino acids. Per the germline V gene, CDR1 is LNHDA and CDR2 is SQIVND (reference sequence). V was pared by 6 bases and J by 8 bases, with 15 bases of the junction left unmatched. This CDR3 reads CASSQRKTGFEGYTF. The CDR3 DNA sequence: TGTGCCAGTAGCCAACGTAAGACAGGGTTCGAGGGCTACACCTTC.

For the CDR3, the DNA is TGTGCCAGTAGTATAGAGGCTAATTCACCCCTCCACTTT. It codes for CASSIEANSPLHF. The rearrangement joins TRBV19 to TRBJ1-6; D not resolved. Trimming took 0 bases from V and 6 from J, leaving 3 bases between them. In germline, CDR1 is LNHDA, CDR2 SQIVND (reference sequence). This CDR3 contains 13 residues.

The chain's CDR3 is CASSVEAGGGEQYF. The CDR3, as DNA: TGTGCCAGCAGCGTAGAGGCGGGGGGTGGCGAGCAGTACTTC. The chain links TRBV9 to TRBJ2-7, with 8 bases fitting TRBD2. The CDR3 totals 14 residues. Germline loops: CDR1 SGDLS, CDR2 YYNGEE. Unmatched junction bases numbered 5, after V lost 0 bases and J lost 6 bases.